These 21 T cell receptor beta chains were all obtained from the same sample, sequenced in a study of shared clonotypes between healthy human individuals. Assay used: immunoSEQ multiplex PCR; TCRdb lists only in-frame clones, some missing. The table has 950,000 to 1,300,000 clones, about 80% seen once. The source material was memory CD4+ T cells sorted from blood. As for subset: CD45RA-negative fraction. The source of these receptors is a man younger than 35 in good health.

This chain joins TRBV18 and TRBJ2-5; 7 bases align to TRBD1. After removal of 5 bases from V and 2 bases from J, the junction contained 5 bases not matched to a gene. CDR3 length equals 14 residues. Germline CDR1 KGHSH, CDR2 LQKENI. CDR3 amino acids: CASSVQGSQETQYF. The CDR3, as DNA: TGTGCCAGCTCAGTACAGGGGAGTCAAGAGACCCAGTACTTC.

The rearrangement links TRBV29-1 to TRBJ2-2, with 8 positions matching TRBD1. In germline, CDR1 is SQVTM, CDR2 ANQGSEA. CDR3 size: 13 residues. V lost 5 bases, J lost 4 bases, and 3 bases stayed unmatched. The CDR3 spells CSVQGAGTGELFF. The CDR3 DNA reads as TGCAGCGTTCAGGGGGCAGGCACCGGGGAGCTGTTTTTT.

The rearrangement joins TRBV5-4 to TRBJ1-6; 7 bases align to TRBD1. Germline loops: CDR1 SGHNT, CDR2 YYREEE (reference sequence). The CDR3 spans 15 residues. J lost 10 bases, V lost 0 bases, and 7 bases had no gene match. The CDR3: CASSLAGTAMSPLHF. CDR3 sequence (DNA): TGTGCCAGCAGCTTGGCGGGGACAGCCATGTCACCCCTCCACTTT.

The gene calls are TRBV18 and TRBJ2-7; tentative D call: TRBD1 (6 bases). CDR3 length: 14 residues. Germline CDR1 KGHSH, CDR2 LQKENI. Trimming took off 6 bases at V and 3 bases at J, with 15 bases between the two ends. The CDR3 is CASSEQGNGYEQYF. DNA for the CDR3: TGTGCCAGCTCGGAACAGGGTAACGGCTACGAGCAGTACTTC.

Details on this clone: At one boundary the junction diverges from the germline segment, which might be a read error. The gene calls are TRBV7-2 and TRBJ2-5, with 11 positions matching TRBD2. This CDR3 comprises 16 residues. Per the germline V gene, CDR1 is SGHTA and CDR2 is FQGNSA. CDR3 DNA sequence: TGTGCCAGCAGCTTAACCCCGGGACTAGCGGAAGAGACTCAGTACTTC. Protein product: CASSLTPGLAEETQYF.

The rearrangement links TRBV2 to TRBJ2-3; D uncertain. CDR3 length: 16 residues. The V end lost 5 bases, the J end lost 0 bases, and 15 bases lay between the germline ends. Germline V CDR1 and CDR2: SNHLY, FYNNEI. CDR3 sequence reads: CASSTRFLGSTDTQYF. CDR3 in DNA: TGTGCCAGCAGTACCCGTTTCCTGGGGAGCACAGATACGCAGTATTTT.

In regard to this clone: This probably arose from a read error, given a far larger clone one base away. The chain carries TRBV5-4 and TRBJ1-2, with D possibly being TRBD1 (5 bases). CDR1 is SGHNT, CDR2 YYREEE, per germline (reference sequence). V lost 0 bases to trimming and J lost 2 bases, with 5 bases between them. This CDR3 is 13 amino acids long. The CDR3 sequence is CASSLGQNYGYTF. As DNA, the CDR3 is TGTGCCAGCAGCTTGGGACAGAACTATGGCTACACCTTC.

V is TRBV10-1 and J is TRBJ2-2, with 13 bases fitting TRBD2. V lost 0 bases to trimming and J lost 4 bases; unmatched junction nucleotides: 2. The CDR3 is 17 residues long. Germline V gene data show CDR1 as WNHNN and CDR2 as SYGVQD (reference sequence). CDR3 DNA: TGCGCCAGCAGTGAGTCTGGACTAGCGGGGGCCACCGGGGAGCTGTTTTTT. This codes for CASSESGLAGATGELFF.

V and J are TRBV28 and TRBJ1-2; D not resolved. Per germline, CDR1 MDHEN and CDR2 SYDVKM. The CDR3 is made up of 11 amino acids. V was pared by 8 bases and J by 8 bases, with 12 bases between. The CDR3 protein is CASSPDGGYTF. DNA of the CDR3: TGTGCCAGCTCCCCGGATGGAGGCTACACCTTC.

The chain has TRBV18 and TRBJ2-6; D is uncertain. Trimming removed 0 bases from V and 4 bases from J, with 7 bases in between. Germline values: CDR1 KGHSH, CDR2 LQKENI. The CDR3 runs 15 residues. In DNA, the CDR3 is TGTGCCAGCTCACCACCAACTCACGGGGCCAACGTCCTGACTTTC. It encodes CASSPPTHGANVLTF.

DNA of the CDR3: TGTGCCATCAGTGGCGCGCGCCAACCCTCCTACGAGCAGTACTTC. It is translated as CAISGARQPSYEQYF. The J gene is TRBJ2-7, the V gene TRBV10-3; no definite D call. The CDR3 is 15 residues long. The V end lost 4 bases, the J end lost 0 bases, and 13 bases lay between the germline ends. The germline V gene has CDR1 ENHRY and CDR2 SYGVKD.

This clone has only a few counts. This sample also contains other DNA sequences that code for the same CDR3. The genes are TRBV9 and TRBJ2-3; D might be TRBD2 (5 bases). The germline V gene has CDR1 SGDLS and CDR2 YYNGEE. Between the trimmed V and J ends, which lost 0 bases and 6 bases, there was a span of 11 bases. The CDR3 spans 14 residues. CDR3 bases: TGTGCCAGCAGCGTAGGTCTAGCAGAGGATACGCAGTATTTT. Protein product: CASSVGLAEDTQYF.

The rearrangement uses TRBV5-7 and TRBJ2-7; possible D gene TRBD2, 7 bases. TRBV5-7 is given ORF status, its function remaining uncertain. Trimming shortened V by 4 bases and J by 5 bases, and 22 bases separated the two germline ends. The CDR3 has 16 residues. The chain's CDR3 is CASSPQRGGVANEQYF. The CDR3 DNA reads as TGTGCCAGCAGCCCGCAGAGGGGGGGGGTAGCGAACGAGCAGTACTTC.

The chain couples TRBV13 to TRBJ2-1, with 8 bases lining up with TRBD2. Germline loops: CDR1 PRHDT, CDR2 FYEKMQ (reference sequence). This CDR3 region has 16 residues. Germline trimming cut 5 bases from V and 3 bases from J; bases unmatched to any gene: 9. For the CDR3, the DNA is TGTGCCAGCAGCCCCGCCGGGGGGGGGCTCTACAATGAGCAGTTCTTC. Its translation is CASSPAGGGLYNEQFF.

The chain uses TRBV7-9 and TRBJ2-7; D unresolved. Germline V gives CDR1 SEHNR, CDR2 FQNEAQ (reference sequence). V lost 4 bases and J 4 bases, leaving 8 bases between the germline ends. The CDR3 length is 12 residues. In DNA, the CDR3 is TGTGCCAGCAGCTCTTTGACATACGAGCAGTACTTC. Its protein product is CASSSLTYEQYF.

This rearrangement joins TRBV4-3 to TRBJ2-3; D perhaps matches TRBD2 (6 bases). Per germline, CDR1 LGHNA and CDR2 YSLEER. CDR3 length equals 15 residues. The V end was cut by 1 base, the J end by 3 bases, with 11 bases between. The CDR3 sequence: CASSQGTLATDTQYF. As DNA, the CDR3 is TGCGCCAGCAGCCAAGGGACACTAGCAACAGATACGCAGTATTTT.

CDR3 coding DNA: TGTGCCAGCAGCTTAGTCCGGCCCCCGGGACGTAATTACTACGAGCAGTACTTC. Translation gives CASSLVRPPGRNYYEQYF. The chain combines TRBV11-3 with TRBJ2-7, with D perhaps TRBD1 or TRBD2 (5 bases each). The germline V gene encodes CDR1 SGHNT and CDR2 YENEEA. V shed 1 base and J shed 3 bases, with 22 bases lying between them. The CDR3 is 18 amino acids.

The gene calls are TRBV7-2 and TRBJ2-2; 10 bases line up with TRBD2. The CDR3 consists of 18 residues. The ends lost 1 base at V and 5 bases at J; junction bases unmatched: 10. Germline V gene data show CDR1 as SGHTA and CDR2 as FQGNSA. CDR3 residues: CASSLEASGGHSTGELFF. The CDR3 DNA follows: TGTGCCAGCAGCTTAGAGGCTAGCGGGGGCCACTCAACCGGGGAGCTGTTTTTT.

This clone has more than one count but fewer than ten. This rearrangement joins TRBV19 to TRBJ2-4; D might be TRBD1 (5 bases). Germline CDR1 LNHDA, CDR2 SQIVND (reference sequence). The CDR3 has 13 amino acids. Deletions cut 4 bases from V and 5 bases from J, with 9 bases between. CDR3: CASSNRKENIQYF. As DNA, the CDR3 is TGTGCCAGTAGTAACAGGAAAGAAAACATTCAGTACTTC. The whole variable domain, remainder taken from reference TRBV19 and TRBJ2-4, is DGGITQSPKYLFRKEGQNVTLSCEQNLNHDAMYWYRQDPGQGLRLIYYSQIVNDFQKGDIAEGYSVSREKKESFPLTVTSAQKNPTAFYLCASSNRKENIQYFGAGTRLSVL.

V is TRBV5-1 and J is TRBJ1-4; D ambiguous. V lost 0 bases, J lost 7 bases, and 7 bases lay in between. Germline CDR1 is SGHRS and CDR2 is YFSETQ. This CDR3 is built from 13 residues. CDR3 residues: CASSLDQSEKLFF. CDR3 bases: TGCGCCAGCAGCTTGGACCAAAGTGAAAAACTGTTTTTT. Drawing the rest from reference TRBV5-1 and TRBJ1-4, the complete variable domain is KAGVTQTPRYLIKTRGQQVTLSCSPISGHRSVSWYQQTPGQGLQFLFEYFSETQRNKGNFPGRFSGRQFSNSRSEMNVSTLELGDSALYLCASSLDQSEKLFFGSGTQLSVL.

This clone was observed a few times. J is TRBJ1-2 and V is TRBV27, with 8 bases identical to TRBD1. The CDR3 is 14 amino acids. V lost 5 bases, J lost 2 bases, and 4 bases stayed unmatched. Germline CDR1 and CDR2: MNHEY and SMNVEV (reference sequence). The CDR3 loop reads CASSRGDRNYGYTF. The DNA for the CDR3 is TGTGCCAGCAGTAGAGGGGACAGGAACTATGGCTACACCTTC.